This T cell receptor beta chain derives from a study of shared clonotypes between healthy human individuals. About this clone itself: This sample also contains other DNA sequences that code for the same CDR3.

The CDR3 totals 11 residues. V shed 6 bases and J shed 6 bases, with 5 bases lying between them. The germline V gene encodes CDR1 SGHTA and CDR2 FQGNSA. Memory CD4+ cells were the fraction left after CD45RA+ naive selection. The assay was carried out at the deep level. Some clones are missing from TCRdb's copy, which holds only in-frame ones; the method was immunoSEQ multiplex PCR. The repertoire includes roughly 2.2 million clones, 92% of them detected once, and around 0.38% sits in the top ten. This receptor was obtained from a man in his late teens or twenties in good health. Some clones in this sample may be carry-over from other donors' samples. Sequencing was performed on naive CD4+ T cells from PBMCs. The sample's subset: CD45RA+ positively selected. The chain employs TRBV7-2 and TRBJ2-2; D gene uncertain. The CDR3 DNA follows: TGTGCCAGCAGGCGCGCCGGGGAGCTGTTTTTT. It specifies CASRRAGELFF.